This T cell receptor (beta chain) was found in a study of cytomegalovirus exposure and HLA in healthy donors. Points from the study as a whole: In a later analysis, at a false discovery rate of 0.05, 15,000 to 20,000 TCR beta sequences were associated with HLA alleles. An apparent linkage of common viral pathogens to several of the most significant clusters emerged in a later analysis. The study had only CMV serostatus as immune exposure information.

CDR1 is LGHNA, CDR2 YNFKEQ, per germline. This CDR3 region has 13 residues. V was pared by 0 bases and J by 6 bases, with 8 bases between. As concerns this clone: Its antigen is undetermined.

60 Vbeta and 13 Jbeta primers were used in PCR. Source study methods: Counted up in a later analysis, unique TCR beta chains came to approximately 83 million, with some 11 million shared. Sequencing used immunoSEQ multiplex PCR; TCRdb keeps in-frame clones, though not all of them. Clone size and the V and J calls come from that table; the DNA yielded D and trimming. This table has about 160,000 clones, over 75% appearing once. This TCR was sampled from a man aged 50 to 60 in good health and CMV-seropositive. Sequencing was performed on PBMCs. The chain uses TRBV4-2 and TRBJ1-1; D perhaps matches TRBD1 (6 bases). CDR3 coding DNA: TGTGCCAGCAGCCAAGAAGGGGGTTCTGAAGCTTTCTTT. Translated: CASSQEGGSEAFF.